The 18 T cell receptor beta chains below were found in one sample sequenced in a study of CD8+CD57+ T cells in acquired aplastic anemia. All sequencing subjects had displayed CD8+CD57+ cell expansion on flow cytometry. The use of genomic DNA as template underpinned the TCR beta VDJ and CDR3 profiling. TCRdb independently ran MiXCR on the reads; one entry per CDR3 protein. Here the sample spans 150,000 to 200,000 distinct CDR3 sequences, 47% being singletons. Sample: sorted CD4+, CD8+, or CD8+CD57+ T cells (not recorded which) from PBMCs. These receptors were obtained from a human donor with aplastic anemia.

This clonotype was counted ten times or more. This chain joins TRBV7-2 and TRBJ1-3, with TRBD1 as a possible D gene (6 bases). CDR3 length: 15 residues. The V gene's germline CDR1 is SGHTA and CDR2 FQGNSA. V gave up 5 bases and J gave up 0 bases, with 11 bases separating them. CDR3 sequence (DNA): TGTGCCAGCAGCCAGGGGACGGCCTCTGGAAACACCATATATTTT. It is translated as CASSQGTASGNTIYF.

The genes are TRBV2 and TRBJ2-5; D remains ambiguous. Germline CDR1 reads SNHLY; CDR2 reads FYNNEI. The CDR3 has 14 residues. Trimming removed 3 bases at V and 5 bases at J, with 13 bases between. The CDR3 bases are TGTGCCAGCAGTGACGGAGTCTACGTGGAGACCCAGTACTTC. Its protein product is CASSDGVYVETQYF.

The chain has TRBV2 and TRBJ1-2, with D unresolved. This CDR3 region has 14 residues. With 4 bases removed from V and 4 bases from J, the gap between germline ends came to 13 bases. Germline V CDR1 and CDR2: SNHLY, FYNNEI. CDR3 nucleotides: TGTGCCAGCAGTGCTTACAGCCGACTCTATGGCTACACCTTC. Translating gives CASSAYSRLYGYTF.

In this sample, this clonotype turned up many times. This chain connects TRBV19 to TRBJ1-5; tentative D call: TRBD1 (5 bases). Trimming took off 5 bases at V and 3 bases at J, with 11 bases between the two ends. This CDR3 contains 14 residues. Germline V gives CDR1 LNHDA, CDR2 SQIVND (reference sequence). The CDR3 region has the DNA TGTGCCAGTAGTCCGACAGCTACCAATCAGCCCCAGCATTTT. It encodes CASSPTATNQPQHF.

The chain combines TRBV27 with TRBJ2-7; D is perhaps TRBD1 (7 bases). This CDR3 is built from 14 residues. V lost 8 bases and J 2 bases, leaving 16 bases between the germline ends. The germline gives CDR1 MNHEY, CDR2 SMNVEV (reference sequence). The CDR3 region has the DNA TGTGCCAGCCATAGGGGGCGGGATACCTACGAGCAGTACTTC. It encodes CASHRGRDTYEQYF.

This clonotype was detected a few times. The chain is built from TRBV7-9 and TRBJ2-5; D gene ambiguous. Germline loops: CDR1 SEHNR, CDR2 FQNEAQ (reference sequence). Deletions cut 1 base from V and 5 bases from J, with 5 bases between. This CDR3 is 12 amino acids long. DNA of the CDR3: TGTGCCAGCAGCTTAGTCGCCGAGACCCAGTACTTC. Amino acid sequence: CASSLVAETQYF.

This clonotype appeared a few times. The chain has TRBV28 and TRBJ1-1; D not certain. Trimming cost V 6 bases and J 4 bases, with 9 bases left between them. Germline CDR1 MDHEN, CDR2 SYDVKM. The CDR3 extends over 12 amino acids. The CDR3 sequence: CASRSLSTEAFF. For the CDR3, the DNA is TGTGCCAGCAGATCTTTGAGCACTGAAGCTTTCTTT.

This clonotype was picked up one time. Because the CDR3 is missing its conserved closing phenylalanine or tryptophan, this is likely a read error. The limits of the CDR3 on the DNA are not certain, so only TCRdb's listed CDR3 is given. The chain links TRBV29-1 to TRBJ2-3. The CDR3 numbers 13 amino acids, ends counted. The V gene's germline CDR1 is SQVTM and CDR2 ANQGSEA. The CDR3: CSVGDFRTDTQCL.

This clonotype appeared once. The V gene is TRBV20-1, the J gene TRBJ2-1; the match to TRBD2 covers 11 bases. The trim removed 0 bases at V and 12 bases at J, leaving 7 bases unmatched. Germline-derived CDR1 and CDR2 are DFQATT and SNEGSKA (reference sequence). CDR3 length: 14 residues. The CDR3 DNA is TGCAGTGCTAGAGATCCTAGCGGGAGGATTCGGCAGTTCTTC. Its translation is CSARDPSGRIRQFF.

The V gene is TRBV6-1, the J gene TRBJ2-5; D is undetermined. The CDR3 runs to 13 residues. Germline V CDR1 and CDR2: MNHNS, SASEGT. V was pared by 1 base and J by 5 bases, with 8 bases between. Here the CDR3 reads CASSEVFGETQYF. The CDR3 nucleotides are TGTGCCAGCAGTGAAGTTTTCGGGGAGACCCAGTACTTC.

The V call is TRBV20-1, the J call TRBJ2-7; 9 positions match TRBD1. V was clipped by 7 bases and J by 0 bases; unmatched bases: 7. The length of the CDR3 is 14 residues. CDR1 and CDR2 (germline): DFQATT, SNEGSKA (reference sequence). CDR3 coding DNA: TGCAGTGTCCTTGGACAGGGGAGCTCCTACGAGCAGTACTTC. Translation gives CSVLGQGSSYEQYF.

At least ten counts were recorded for this clonotype. CDR3 DNA: TGCAGTGCTAGAGCAACGACAGGGGAAGATACGCAGTATTTT. Translating it yields CSARATTGEDTQYF. This chain joins TRBV20-1 and TRBJ2-3; TRBD1 matches 8 bases. The CDR3 contains 14 residues. Per germline, CDR1 DFQATT and CDR2 SNEGSKA (reference sequence). J was trimmed by 5 bases and V by 1 base; bases with no gene match: 5.

This clonotype was observed at least ten times. This sequence joins TRBV2 and TRBJ2-1; tentatively, D is TRBD2 (5 bases). This CDR3 has 13 residues. Germline lookup yields CDR1 SNHLY and CDR2 FYNNEI. Trimming stripped 6 bases from V and 3 bases from J, with 9 bases between. The CDR3 DNA follows: TGTGCCAGCAGGGGCGGGTACTACAATGAGCAGTTCTTC. It specifies CASRGGYYNEQFF. Supplemented by reference TRBV2 and TRBJ2-1, the full variable domain reads EPEVTQTPSHQVTQMGQEVILRCVPISNHLYFYWYRQILGQKVEFLVSFYNNEISEKSEIFDDQFSVERPDGSNFTLKIRSTKLEDSAMYFCASRGGYYNEQFFGPGTRLTVL.

This clonotype appeared many times. The J gene is TRBJ2-1, the V gene TRBV10-3, with 10 bases aligning to TRBD1. CDR3 length: 14 amino acids. Germline CDR1 and CDR2: ENHRY and SYGVKD. With 6 bases clipped from V and 12 bases from J, the junction kept 11 bases outside the gene matches. This CDR3 reads CAIRAPGQGTGQFF. CDR3 sequence (DNA): TGTGCCATCAGGGCCCCGGGACAGGGGACGGGGCAGTTCTTC.

The V call is TRBV2, the J call TRBJ2-3; possible D gene TRBD1, 6 bases. Trimming took 7 bases from V and 4 from J, leaving 24 bases between them. CDR3 size: 17 residues. CDR1 SNHLY and CDR2 FYNNEI come from the germline V gene. The CDR3: CASTITPTGHSADTQYF. The DNA for the CDR3 is TGTGCCAGCACCATCACCCCAACAGGGCATAGCGCAGATACGCAGTATTTT.

This clonotype was found once. The chain links TRBV15 to TRBJ1-4; 7 nucleotides agree with TRBD1. V was pared by 5 bases and J by 4 bases, with 7 bases of the junction left unmatched. This CDR3 comprises 15 residues. The germline V gene encodes CDR1 LNHNV and CDR2 YYDKDF (reference sequence). CDR3 region: CATSVAGTVNEKLFF. CDR3 coding DNA: TGTGCCACCAGCGTTGCCGGGACAGTTAATGAAAAACTGTTTTTT.

Ten or more counts support this clonotype. This chain connects TRBV7-9 to TRBJ2-1; 10 nucleotides agree with TRBD2. V shed 5 bases, J shed 7 bases, and the junction held 5 bases outside the gene matches. From germline, CDR1 is SEHNR and CDR2 FQNEAQ (reference sequence). The CDR3 has 14 residues. CDR3 nucleotides: TGTGCCAGCAGCCCAACTAGCGGGAAAAATGAGCAGTTCTTC. It encodes CASSPTSGKNEQFF.

This clonotype has ten or more counts. This chain joins TRBV6-1 and TRBJ1-1, with D perhaps matching TRBD1 (6 bases). Germline V gene data show CDR1 as MNHNS and CDR2 as SASEGT. Trimming removed 3 bases from V and 6 bases from J, with 14 bases in between. This CDR3 is built from 14 residues. CDR3 in DNA: TGTGCCAGCAGTGACGCAGGGGTTAAGGCTGAAGCTTTCTTT. Translated: CASSDAGVKAEAFF.